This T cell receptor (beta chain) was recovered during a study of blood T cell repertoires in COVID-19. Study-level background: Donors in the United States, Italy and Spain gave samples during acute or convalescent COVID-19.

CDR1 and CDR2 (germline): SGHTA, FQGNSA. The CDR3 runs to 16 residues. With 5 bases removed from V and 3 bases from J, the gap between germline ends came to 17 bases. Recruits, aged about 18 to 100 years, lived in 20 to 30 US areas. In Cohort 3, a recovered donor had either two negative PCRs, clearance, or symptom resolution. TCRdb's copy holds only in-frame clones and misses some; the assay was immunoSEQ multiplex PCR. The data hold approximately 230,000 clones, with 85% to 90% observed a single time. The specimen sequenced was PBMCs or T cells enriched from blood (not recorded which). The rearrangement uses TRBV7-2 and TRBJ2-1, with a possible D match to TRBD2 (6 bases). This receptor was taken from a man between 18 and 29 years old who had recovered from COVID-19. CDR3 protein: CASSTTSAGNYNEQFF. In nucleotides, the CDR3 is TGTGCCAGCAGCACCACCTCAGCGGGCAACTACAATGAGCAGTTCTTC.